The rows below give T cell receptor beta chains drawn from one sample of a study of blood T cells in healthy people across ages. Each CDR3 protein is one row after TCRdb ran MiXCR on the 5' RACE reads. The profile shows 950,000 to 1,200,000 distinct CDR3 sequences, 30% to 40% of them singletons. Specimen: blood. The receptors were sampled from a man in his late teens or twenties in good health. CDR3s include the opening cysteine and the closing phenylalanine or tryptophan. The D gene is left open where the match is weak. Clone size is shown for a subset of rows, as once, few, many or a class of expanded clone.

size: -; V: TRBV7-9; J: TRBJ2-1; D: TRBD1; DNA: TGTGCCAGCAGCTTAAGAGCAGGGGGCGAAGGTAGTGAGCAGTTCTTC; CDR3: CASSLRAGGEGSEQFF
size: -; V: TRBV4-3; J: TRBJ2-3; D: -; DNA: TGCGCCAGCAGCCAAGGGGCGCAAACTAGCACAGATACGCAGTATTTT; CDR3: CASSQGAQTSTDTQYF
size: -; V: TRBV7-2; J: TRBJ2-3; D: -; DNA: TGTGCCAGCCGCAGGGCGGCCGCAGATACGCAGTATTTT; CDR3: CASRRAAADTQYF
size: -; V: TRBV4-3; J: TRBJ2-6; D: -; DNA: TGCGCCAGCAGCCATGAACGATACTCTGGGGCCAACGTCCTGACTTTC; CDR3: CASSHERYSGANVLTF
size: -; V: TRBV12-3/TRBV12-4; J: TRBJ2-5; D: -; DNA: TGTGCCAGCAGTCCCGGTCTTCGGGAGACCCAGTACTTC; CDR3: CASSPGLRETQYF
size: -; V: TRBV6-5; J: TRBJ2-5; D: -; DNA: TGTGCCAGCAGTTACTCTCTCTTGGGGGTCGATGAGCAGTACTTC; CDR3: CASSYSLLGVDEQYF
size: -; V: TRBV30; J: TRBJ1-2; D: -; DNA: TGTGCCTGGAGTACCCGGAGACAGTCCAACTATGGCTACACCTTC; CDR3: CAWSTRRQSNYGYTF
size: -; V: TRBV10-2; J: TRBJ1-6; D: -; DNA: TGCGCCAGCACCCGGCGGGGTTCACCCCTCCACTTT; CDR3: CASTRRGSPLHF
size: -; V: TRBV7-2; J: TRBJ1-2; D: -; DNA: TGTGCCAGCAGCTTAGTTTGGGGACCCTATGGCTACACCTTC; CDR3: CASSLVWGPYGYTF
size: many; V: TRBV4-2; J: TRBJ1-2; D: -; DNA: TGTGCCAGCAGCCAAGACTGGGGCAGACCCTATGGCTACACCTTC; CDR3: CASSQDWGRPYGYTF
size: -; V: TRBV12-3/TRBV12-4; J: TRBJ2-1; D: -; DNA: TGTGCCAGCACCTCGACCCCGGGAATGCTTGAGCAGTTCTTC; CDR3: CASTSTPGMLEQFF
size: -; V: TRBV6-2/TRBV6-3; J: TRBJ2-5; D: -; DNA: TGTGCCAGCAGCTACAGGGTGGGGACGGTAGAGACCCAGTACTTC; CDR3: CASSYRVGTVETQYF
size: -; V: TRBV5-6; J: TRBJ2-7; D: -; DNA: TGTGCCAGCAGCTTTGGGAGCTCCTACAATGAGCAGTACTTC; CDR3: CASSFGSSYNEQYF
size: -; V: TRBV5-1; J: TRBJ2-3; D: TRBD2; DNA: TGCGCCAGCAGCTTGCCGGATAGACTAGCGGGGAGCACAGATACGCAGTATTTT; CDR3: CASSLPDRLAGSTDTQYF